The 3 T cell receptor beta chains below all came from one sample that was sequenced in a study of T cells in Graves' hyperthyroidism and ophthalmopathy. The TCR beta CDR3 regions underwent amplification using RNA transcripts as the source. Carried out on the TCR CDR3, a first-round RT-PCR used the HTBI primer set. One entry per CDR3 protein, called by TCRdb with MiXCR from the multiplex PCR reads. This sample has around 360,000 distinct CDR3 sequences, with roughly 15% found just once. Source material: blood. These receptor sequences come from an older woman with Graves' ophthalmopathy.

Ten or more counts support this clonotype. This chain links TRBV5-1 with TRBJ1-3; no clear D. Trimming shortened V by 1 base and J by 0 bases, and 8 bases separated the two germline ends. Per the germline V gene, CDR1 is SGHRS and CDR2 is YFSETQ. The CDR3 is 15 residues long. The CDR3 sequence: CASSLTTSSGNTIYF. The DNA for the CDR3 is TGCGCCAGCAGCTTGACGACAAGCTCTGGAAACACCATATATTTT. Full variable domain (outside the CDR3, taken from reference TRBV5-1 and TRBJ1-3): KAGVTQTPRYLIKTRGQQVTLSCSPISGHRSVSWYQQTPGQGLQFLFEYFSETQRNKGNFPGRFSGRQFSNSRSEMNVSTLELGDSALYLCASSLTTSSGNTIYFGEGSWLTVV.

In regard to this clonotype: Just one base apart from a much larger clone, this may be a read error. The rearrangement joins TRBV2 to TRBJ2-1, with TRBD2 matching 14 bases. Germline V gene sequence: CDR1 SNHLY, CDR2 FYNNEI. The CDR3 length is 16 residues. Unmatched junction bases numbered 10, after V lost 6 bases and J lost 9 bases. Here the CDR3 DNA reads TGTGCCAGCAGCTACCGGACTAGCGGGAGGTATAGTGAGCAGTTCTTC. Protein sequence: CASSYRTSGRYSEQFF.

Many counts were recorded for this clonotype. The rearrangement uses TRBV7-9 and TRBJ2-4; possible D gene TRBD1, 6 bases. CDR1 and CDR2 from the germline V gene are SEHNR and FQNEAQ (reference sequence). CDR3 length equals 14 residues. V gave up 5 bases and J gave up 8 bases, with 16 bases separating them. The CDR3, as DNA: TGTGCCAGCAGCCTCTCTGTGGGGGCTGACATTCAGTACTTC. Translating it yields CASSLSVGADIQYF.